The 28 T cell receptor beta chains below come from one sample, sequenced in a study of blood T cell repertoires in COVID-19. Clones were read by immunoSEQ multiplex PCR, and TCRdb kept only the in-frame ones, dropping some. The table has about 300,000 clones, about four fifths seen once. The sequencing input was peripheral blood. The origin of the receptors is a woman between 50 and 59 years old with acute or convalescent COVID-19.

A single count supports this clone. This sample includes further DNA sequences coding for the same CDR3. The V and J genes are TRBV7-2 and TRBJ2-5; 16 bases fit TRBD2. The CDR3 spans 16 residues. Per the germline V gene, CDR1 is SGHTA and CDR2 is FQGNSA. Trimming removed 3 bases from V and 5 bases from J; junction bases left unmatched: 3. CDR3 nucleotides: TGTGCCAGCAGCTTGGGACTAGCGGGGGGGCAGGAGACCCAGTACTTC. This codes for CASSLGLAGGQETQYF.

The V gene is TRBV11-3, the J gene TRBJ2-5, with 8 nucleotides matching TRBD2. Germline values: CDR1 SGHNT, CDR2 YENEEA. V trimming: 6 bases; J trimming: 2 bases; junction bases outside the gene matches: 8. The CDR3 sequence is 15 residues long. The CDR3 spells CASSPGRALQETQYF. CDR3 DNA: TGTGCCAGCAGTCCCGGGAGGGCCCTTCAAGAGACCCAGTACTTC.

The rearrangement links TRBV29-1 to TRBJ1-5, with 9 bases aligning to TRBD1. The CDR3 is 13 residues long. With V trimmed by 6 bases and J by 9 bases, 9 bases remained unmatched. Germline assignment: CDR1 SQVTM and CDR2 ANQGSEA. CDR3 coding DNA: TGCAGCGTCCGAGAAGGGACAGGGCTGCCCCAGCATTTT. Protein sequence: CSVREGTGLPQHF.

The rearrangement links TRBV11-2 to TRBJ2-3; the D gene is possibly TRBD2 (7 bases). The CDR3 runs to 15 residues. V was clipped by 1 base and J by 4 bases, with 12 bases between them. Germline CDR1 and CDR2: SGHAT and FQNNGV. This CDR3 is CASSLVGGAPDTQYF. Written as DNA, the CDR3 is TGTGCCAGCAGCTTAGTGGGGGGGGCCCCAGATACGCAGTATTTT.

The chain carries TRBV30 and TRBJ1-1; D gene unclear. Germline CDR1 reads GTSNPN; CDR2 reads SVGIG (reference sequence). V lost 3 bases and J lost 0, with 8 bases in between. The CDR3 contains 13 residues. CDR3 protein: CAWSLDLNTEAFF. CDR3 nucleotide sequence: TGTGCCTGGAGCCTCGACTTGAACACTGAAGCTTTCTTT.

CDR3 DNA sequence: TGCAGCGTTGAAGCCCTAAATTCGCGATATGGCTACACCTTC. Translating gives CSVEALNSRYGYTF. V and J are TRBV29-1 and TRBJ1-2; no reliable D call. V shed 1 base and J shed 5 bases, with 14 bases lying between them. In germline, CDR1 is SQVTM, CDR2 ANQGSEA. This CDR3 is 14 amino acids long.

V gene TRBV4-3 combines with J gene TRBJ2-2; TRBD1 matches 7 bases. Looked up from germline, CDR1 is LGHNA and CDR2 is YSLEER. V dropped 5 bases and J dropped 1; count of bases not matched to a gene: 4. There are 15 residues in the CDR3. DNA for the CDR3: TGCGCCAGCAGCGAAAACAGGGGGAACACCGGGGAGCTGTTTTTT. Residues: CASSENRGNTGELFF.

The rearrangement joins TRBV7-3 to TRBJ1-6; the D is unclear. Deletions cut 0 bases from V and 8 bases from J, with 5 bases between. CDR1 is SGHTA, CDR2 FQGTGA, per germline. This CDR3 has 13 amino acids. For the CDR3, the DNA is TGTGCCAGCAGCTTAACCTCGGATTCACCCCTCCACTTT. Translation gives CASSLTSDSPLHF.

The gene calls are TRBV5-1 and TRBJ2-5; 11 bases agree with TRBD1. Germline V gene sequence: CDR1 SGHRS, CDR2 YFSETQ. The J segment lost 4 bases and the V segment lost 4 bases, leaving 12 bases of the junction unmatched. The CDR3 totals 17 residues. CDR3 DNA: TGCGCCAGCAGCCGGAACCACCAGGGACAGGGGGGAGAGACCCAGTACTTC. Its translation is CASSRNHQGQGGETQYF.

The chain uses TRBV2 and TRBJ2-1, with TRBD2 matching over 11 bases. J gave up 4 bases and V 5 bases, and 4 bases lay outside the gene matches. Germline V CDR1 and CDR2: SNHLY, FYNNEI. CDR3 size: 15 residues. Here the CDR3 DNA reads TGTGCCAGCAGTAAAACTAGCGGGGGTTACAATGAGCAGTTCTTC. Encoded protein: CASSKTSGGYNEQFF.

This rearrangement joins TRBV7-2 to TRBJ2-1; 7 nucleotides agree with TRBD2. Germline lookup yields CDR1 SGHTA and CDR2 FQGNSA. The CDR3 has 15 amino acids. Germline trimming cut 1 base from V and 4 bases from J; bases unmatched to any gene: 4. CDR3 in DNA: TGTGCCAGCAGCTTAGTTGGCGGGGGTTACAATGAGCAGTTCTTC. Amino acid sequence: CASSLVGGGYNEQFF.

This clone was seen only a few times. This chain links TRBV6-6 with TRBJ1-3; TRBD1 agrees at 8 bases. The germline CDR1 and CDR2 sequences are MNHNY and SVGAGI (reference sequence). Trimming cost V 11 bases and J 4 bases; bases outside gene matches: 4. The CDR3 sequence is 12 residues long. CDR3 in DNA: TGTGCCGGGGGGACAGGAGGAAACACCATATATTTT. Protein: CAGGTGGNTIYF.

The chain links TRBV7-2 to TRBJ1-3; TRBD1 matches 7 bases. This CDR3 contains 16 residues. Trimming cost V 3 bases and J 3 bases; bases outside gene matches: 8. CDR1 is SGHTA, CDR2 FQGNSA, per germline. CDR3 sequence (DNA): TGTGCCAGCAGCTTCCGACAGGGAAATTTTGGAAACACCATATATTTT. It encodes CASSFRQGNFGNTIYF.

The V and J genes are TRBV29-1 and TRBJ2-3; weak D call: TRBD2 (6 bases). With 7 bases removed from V and 0 bases from J, the gap between germline ends came to 11 bases. Germline V lookup: CDR1 SQVTM, CDR2 ANQGSEA. This CDR3 has 13 residues. The CDR3 DNA reads TGCAGCGCTCCGGGACTTAGCACAGATACGCAGTATTTT. Translation: CSAPGLSTDTQYF.

The chain recombines TRBV12-5 with TRBJ2-3; 7 positions agree with TRBD2. Trimming at V came to 4 bases and at J to 4 bases, leaving 8 bases not matched to a gene. The CDR3 totals 15 residues. Per germline, CDR1 LGHNT and CDR2 FRNRAP. CDR3 DNA sequence: TGTGCTAGTGGTTCCCGACTAGCTCGGGCAGATACGCAGTATTTT. Translated: CASGSRLARADTQYF.

The chain joins TRBV7-2 to TRBJ1-2, with a weak D call TRBD1 (5 bases). Trimming took off 2 bases at V and 4 bases at J, with 11 bases between the two ends. The CDR3 is made up of 14 amino acids. Germline V gene data show CDR1 as SGHTA and CDR2 as FQGNSA. The CDR3 nucleotides read TGTGCCAGCAGCTTATACGACAGTGCCTATGGCTACACCTTC. Translating it yields CASSLYDSAYGYTF.

The rearrangement links TRBV5-1 to TRBJ2-7, with D possibly being TRBD2 (6 bases). The CDR3 sequence is 12 residues long. Germline V gene lookup returns CDR1 SGHRS and CDR2 YFSETQ. The V gene lost 6 bases and the J gene lost 4 bases, with 11 bases spanning the gap. The CDR3 protein is CASIRGSYEQYV. CDR3 DNA: TGCGCCAGCATCCGGGGGTCGTACGAGCAGTACGTC.

The chain links TRBV7-2 to TRBJ1-3; D gene uncertain. V shed 5 bases and J shed 4 bases, with 18 bases lying between them. Germline CDR1 SGHTA, CDR2 FQGNSA. The CDR3 runs to 16 residues. DNA for the CDR3: TGTGCCAGCAGCCCTAGATACGTCCAGTCCGGAAACACCATATATTTT. It is translated as CASSPRYVQSGNTIYF.

The chain couples TRBV4-3 to TRBJ2-3; the match to TRBD1 covers 10 bases. Germline values: CDR1 LGHNA, CDR2 YSLEER. CDR3 size: 15 residues. V dropped 4 bases and J dropped 6; count of bases not matched to a gene: 7. In DNA, the CDR3 is TGCGCCAGCAGCCGGGAGACAGGGGGCTTCGATACGCAGTATTTT. Translation gives CASSRETGGFDTQYF.

The CDR3 DNA reads TGTGCCACCAGCAGAGGTTGGCAGGGGGCAAACACCATATATTTT. As protein: CATSRGWQGANTIYF. J is TRBJ1-3 and V is TRBV15; 8 bases are shared with TRBD1. The germline CDR1 and CDR2 sequences are LNHNV and YYDKDF (reference sequence). V dropped 1 base and J dropped 6; count of bases not matched to a gene: 5. The CDR3 consists of 15 residues.

The chain uses TRBV9 and TRBJ2-7, with D tentatively TRBD2 (5 bases). This CDR3 region has 14 residues. With 3 bases removed from V and 2 bases from J, the gap between germline ends came to 12 bases. Germline assignment: CDR1 SGDLS and CDR2 YYNGEE. The CDR3 DNA reads as TGTGCCAGCAGCGGCGGACTTCCCGCCTACGAGCAGTACTTC. Its protein product is CASSGGLPAYEQYF.

V usage is TRBV7-2 and J usage is TRBJ2-3; 9 nucleotides align to TRBD2. Germline CDR1 reads SGHTA; CDR2 reads FQGNSA. The V and J ends lost 4 bases and 1 base, in that order; junction bases with no gene match: 3. The CDR3 totals 15 residues. The DNA for the CDR3 is TGTGCCAGCAGCTCAAGACTAGCGGGCACAGATACGCAGTATTTT. It is translated as CASSSRLAGTDTQYF. Variable domain in full (rest from reference TRBV7-2 and TRBJ2-3): GAGVSQSPSNKVTEKGKDVELRCDPISGHTALYWYRQSLGQGLEFLIYFQGNSAPDKSGLPSDRFSAERTGGSVSTLTIQRTQQEDSAVYLCASSSRLAGTDTQYFGPGTRLTVL.

The chain carries TRBV6-1 and TRBJ2-1; 7 nucleotides match TRBD2. J was trimmed by 2 bases and V by 3 bases; bases with no gene match: 1. Germline V lookup: CDR1 MNHNS, CDR2 SASEGT. The CDR3 covers 14 residues. CDR3 coding DNA: TGTGCCAGCAGTGAGACTAGCCCCTACAATGAGCAGTTCTTC. It codes for CASSETSPYNEQFF.

The chain carries TRBV10-3 and TRBJ2-2; D perhaps matches TRBD2 (5 bases). Deletions cut 5 bases from V and 3 bases from J, with 10 bases between. The CDR3 is 14 residues long. From germline, CDR1 is ENHRY and CDR2 SYGVKD. CDR3 coding DNA: TGTGCCATCAGTCTAGTCGGGGACACCGGGGAGCTGTTTTTT. Translating gives CAISLVGDTGELFF.

The chain combines TRBV9 with TRBJ2-1; 7 bases agree with TRBD2. V gave up 3 bases and J gave up 5 bases; unmatched junction bases: 14. The CDR3 is made up of 17 amino acids. Germline V lookup: CDR1 SGDLS, CDR2 YYNGEE. The CDR3 loop is CASSALKGSSGHNEQFF. Written as DNA, the CDR3 is TGTGCCAGCAGCGCCTTGAAGGGGTCTAGCGGCCACAATGAGCAGTTCTTC.

The chain carries TRBV13 and TRBJ2-1; possible D gene TRBD1, 5 bases. Germline CDR1 and CDR2: PRHDT and FYEKMQ (reference sequence). This CDR3 has 12 amino acids. Trimming took 5 bases from V and 8 from J, leaving 10 bases between them. The CDR3 region has the DNA TGTGCCAGCAGCCCTGGCAGGGATGAGCAGTTCTTC. Translated: CASSPGRDEQFF.

This chain joins TRBV3-1 (or the pseudogene TRBV3-2) and TRBJ1-2; D not certain. Germline CDR1 and CDR2: LGHDT and YNNKEL (reference sequence). The CDR3 has 14 residues. The V end lost 1 base, the J end lost 6 bases, and 12 bases lay between the germline ends. The CDR3 nucleotides are TGTGCCAGCAGCCAAGTCGGCAGGCACGATGGCTACACCTTC. It is translated as CASSQVGRHDGYTF.

This chain links TRBV14 with TRBJ2-7; 14 bases are a match to TRBD2. The CDR3 runs to 15 residues. CDR1 is SGHDN, CDR2 FVKESK, per germline. Trimming at V came to 4 bases and at J to 9 bases, leaving 8 bases not matched to a gene. The CDR3 reads CASSRLAGGRFGQYF. For the CDR3, the DNA is TGTGCCAGCAGCCGACTAGCGGGAGGGCGGTTCGGGCAGTACTTC.